This T cell receptor beta chain derives from a study of cytomegalovirus exposure and HLA in healthy donors. Study results and limitations: Prior analysis indicated that the majority of TCR beta V segments exhibited productivity approximately 90% or approximately 30% of the time. When a later analysis compared HLA-associated TCR beta chains with equally common others, the HLA-associated chains turned out to be more clonally expanded and to have lower generation probabilities.

This clone was recorded once. The antigen is undetermined. Germline V gene data show CDR1 as WSHSY and CDR2 as SAAADI. V lost 8 bases, J lost 4 bases, and 18 bases stayed unmatched. The CDR3 sequence is 17 residues long. Amplification used 60 Vbeta primers and 13 Jbeta primers. Clones were read by immunoSEQ multiplex PCR, and TCRdb kept only the in-frame ones, dropping some. The data contain fewer than 150,000 clones, around 76% of them singletons. Sample: PBMCs. This clonotype was sampled from a man aged 18 to 29 in good health and CMV-seronegative. The chain uses TRBV10-2 and TRBJ2-7; 9 nucleotides line up with TRBD2. CDR3 bases: TGCGCCAGCGGGGCGCGGGTGTTCCTAGCGGGAATTTACGAGCAGTACTTC. Its protein product is CASGARVFLAGIYEQYF.